The 6 T cell receptor beta chains below were found in one sample sequenced in a study of PD-L1 blockade in urothelial cancer. TCRdb keeps only in-frame clones here, not all; method: immunoSEQ multiplex PCR. The table includes nearly 30,000 clones, about 87% detected once. The starting material was PBMCs, obtained around atezolizumab (anti-PD-L1) treatment. Receptor source: a man aged 50-60 years with urothelial cancer.

The CDR3 nucleotides read TGCGCCAGCAGCTTGGTAGGACAGACAAATGAAAAACTGTTTTTT. Translating gives CASSLVGQTNEKLFF. V usage is TRBV5-1 and J usage is TRBJ1-4; tentative D call: TRBD1 (6 bases). There are 15 residues in the CDR3. Trimming removed 0 bases at V and 5 bases at J, with 11 bases between. Germline CDR1 reads SGHRS; CDR2 reads YFSETQ. Complete variable domain (other parts from reference TRBV5-1 and TRBJ1-4): KAGVTQTPRYLIKTRGQQVTLSCSPISGHRSVSWYQQTPGQGLQFLFEYFSETQRNKGNFPGRFSGRQFSNSRSEMNVSTLELGDSALYLCASSLVGQTNEKLFFGSGTQLSVL.

The rearrangement uses TRBV7-9 and TRBJ1-5; 7 positions agree with TRBD1. The CDR3 loop spans 17 amino acids. The germline CDR1 and CDR2 sequences are SEHNR and FQNEAQ (reference sequence). The junction had 11 bases not matched to a gene; V was cut back by 6 bases and J by 0 bases. The CDR3 DNA follows: TGTGCCAGCAGTACATGGACAGGCCCCGATAGCAATCAGCCCCAGCATTTT. Translation gives CASSTWTGPDSNQPQHF.

CDR3 coding DNA: TGTGCCAGCAGTTACCACAGGGGCAATAATTCACCCCTCCACTTT. It encodes CASSYHRGNNSPLHF. J is TRBJ1-6 and V is TRBV6-5; 7 bases are a match to TRBD1. The CDR3 runs to 15 residues. Trimming cost V 2 bases and J 5 bases; bases outside gene matches: 3. Germline assignment: CDR1 MNHEY and CDR2 SVGAGI.

The rearrangement links TRBV6-5 to TRBJ2-5, with 8 bases identical to TRBD1. The CDR3 has 15 amino acids. J gave up 5 bases and V 4 bases, and 9 bases lay outside the gene matches. From germline, CDR1 is MNHEY and CDR2 SVGAGI. CDR3 bases: TGTGCCAGCAGTTTAGGCCAGGGGGCGACGGAGACCCAGTACTTC. This sequence encodes CASSLGQGATETQYF.

The CDR3 region has the DNA TGTGCCAGCAGGGGGACAGGGGAGAGGAACTATGGCTACACCTTC. Its protein is CASRGTGERNYGYTF. V usage is TRBV27 and J usage is TRBJ1-2; 10 bases agree with TRBD1. Trimming cost V 6 bases and J 2 bases; bases outside gene matches: 6. The length of the CDR3 is 15 residues. Germline V gene data show CDR1 as MNHEY and CDR2 as SMNVEV (reference sequence).

The rearrangement links TRBV5-6 to TRBJ2-1, with 8 bases that match TRBD2. Germline V gives CDR1 SGHDT, CDR2 YYEEEE. The CDR3 length is 14 residues. The V segment lost 4 bases and the J segment 3 bases; nucleotides outside the gene matches: 3. Here the CDR3 reads CASSVSGIYNEQFF. The CDR3 bases are TGTGCCAGCAGCGTTAGCGGGATCTACAATGAGCAGTTCTTC.